The clone carrying this T cell receptor beta chain was seen many times. Its matching antigen is unknown. These data belong to a study of T cells in Graves' hyperthyroidism and ophthalmopathy. Study background: Peripheral blood draws took place at initial diagnosis, ahead of any treatment. Study-wide points: Ophthalmopathy could be told apart from stable hyperthyroidism with a 13 V-J model.

Regions amplified from RNA transcripts were the TCR beta CDR3 regions. With the HTBI primer set, the TCR CDR3 went through a first round of RT-PCR. Each CDR3 protein is one row after TCRdb ran MiXCR on the multiplex PCR reads. The table lists under 300,000 distinct CDR3 sequences, less than 15% of them singletons, with 7.8% in the top ten. Cells are PBMCs isolated from approximately 9.2 ml of fresh blood. The CDR3 extends over 15 amino acids. Germline-derived CDR1 and CDR2 are MGHRA and YSYEKL. The trim removed 7 bases at V and 3 bases at J, leaving 10 bases unmatched. This TCR came from a woman aged 25 to 39 with Graves' hyperthyroidism that later progressed to Graves' ophthalmopathy. The sequencing input was blood. The J gene is TRBJ1-2, the V gene TRBV4-1, with 8 bases identical to TRBD1. The CDR3 loop is CASKPGQETHYGYTF. The CDR3 DNA is TGCGCCAGCAAACCGGGACAGGAGACCCACTATGGCTACACCTTC.